This T cell receptor beta chain was sequenced during a study of identical twins. Template switching supplied a universal primer site; unique molecular identifiers were carried on the cDNA. One entry per CDR3 protein, called by TCRdb with MiXCR from the 5' RACE reads. The sample lists more than 650,000 distinct CDR3 sequences, approximately 6% occurring once. The CDR3 length is 14 residues. Looked up from germline, CDR1 is LGHNA and CDR2 is YNFKEQ. Trimming pared 0 bases from V and 3 bases from J, leaving 7 bases between. Study results and limitations: Memory repertoires showed no such pattern, whereas abundant cord blood beta clonotypes carried fewer insertions. Twin pairs had excess sharing that was weaker in beta out-of-frame sequences. The study based its conclusions on cross-sectional statistical analysis and did not follow the same donors.

This clonotype occurred many times. What it recognizes is unknown. The chain combines TRBV4-2 with TRBJ2-3; D not certain. This TCR was sampled from a man younger than 30 in good health. The sample taken for sequencing was naive T cells sorted from blood. CDR3 coding DNA: TGTGCCAGCAGCCAAGACGACGGGACAGATACGCAGTATTTT. This encodes CASSQDDGTDTQYF.